Following are 9 T cell receptor beta chains from one sample sequenced in a study of T cell responses to AZD1222 COVID-19 vaccine. Generated by immunoSEQ multiplex PCR, the TCRdb table keeps only in-frame clones and is missing some. The sample shows about 42,000 clones, about 87% of them seen only once. The sequencing used peripheral blood, collected 28 days after the second AZD1222 dose. All receptors come from an adult who received the AZD1222 COVID-19 vaccine.

V gene TRBV6-1 combines with J gene TRBJ2-7, with 12 bases matching TRBD2. Losses at the gene ends were 3 bases for V and 2 bases for J; bases not matched to a gene: 5. The germline gives CDR1 MNHNS, CDR2 SASEGT. This CDR3 spans 16 amino acids. The CDR3 DNA reads as TGTGCCAGCAGTGAGATGACTAGCGGGGGTCCCTACGAGCAGTACTTC. Its protein product is CASSEMTSGGPYEQYF.

The chain has TRBV12-3 or TRBV12-4 and TRBJ2-7; D is perhaps TRBD1 (6 bases). The CDR3 runs to 13 residues. Trimming shortened V by 6 bases and J by 3 bases, and 12 bases separated the two germline ends. For the CDR3, the DNA is TGTGCCAGCAGCCCGGGACAACACTACGAGCAGTACTTC. Amino acids: CASSPGQHYEQYF.

The V gene is TRBV11-2, the J gene TRBJ2-2; no clear D gene. The CDR3 contains 15 residues. Between the trimmed V and J ends, which lost 3 bases and 4 bases, there was a span of 12 bases. Germline CDR1 SGHAT, CDR2 FQNNGV. As DNA, the CDR3 is TGTGCCAGCAGCTTCTTTGGGGTTGGCACCGGGGAGCTGTTTTTT. This codes for CASSFFGVGTGELFF.

The V gene is TRBV6-5, the J gene TRBJ1-2; D remains ambiguous. The germline CDR1 and CDR2 sequences are MNHEY and SVGAGI. V lost 10 bases, J lost 4 bases, and 16 bases lay in between. CDR3 length: 13 amino acids. CDR3 sequence reads: CAIRSEKSYGYTF. CDR3 sequence (DNA): TGTGCCATACGTTCGGAGAAGTCCTATGGCTACACCTTC.

This clone was observed once. The rearrangement links TRBV19 to TRBJ2-1; 7 positions agree with TRBD2. The length of the CDR3 is 17 residues. Per the germline V gene, CDR1 is LNHDA and CDR2 is SQIVND (reference sequence). The V segment lost 5 bases and the J segment 0 bases; nucleotides outside the gene matches: 10. CDR3 sequence (DNA): TGTGCCAGTAGTCTCACTCGAGGCGGGAGCTCCTACAATGAGCAGTTCTTC. Amino acid sequence: CASSLTRGGSSYNEQFF.

V and J are TRBV2 and TRBJ2-5; 7 bases map to TRBD1. Germline CDR1 is SNHLY and CDR2 is FYNNEI. V dropped 6 bases and J dropped 3; count of bases not matched to a gene: 4. The CDR3 runs to 13 residues. The CDR3 coding sequence is TGTGCCAGCAGGTTCGACAGGGAAGAGACCCAGTACTTC. Translating gives CASRFDREETQYF.

The rearrangement joins TRBV11-1 to TRBJ1-5; the D is unclear. Looked up from germline, CDR1 is SGHAT and CDR2 is FQDESV (reference sequence). Trimming took off 1 base at V and 4 bases at J, with 8 bases between the two ends. The CDR3 totals 14 residues. The CDR3 bases are TGTGCCAGCAGCTTAGACGGAATTAATCAGCCCCAGCATTTT. This sequence encodes CASSLDGINQPQHF.

The V and J genes are TRBV5-1 and TRBJ2-7, with 13 bases lining up with TRBD2. CDR3 length: 17 residues. CDR1 and CDR2 from the germline V gene are SGHRS and YFSETQ. The junction had 7 bases not matched to a gene; V was cut back by 0 bases and J by 4 bases. CDR3 in amino acids: CASSLAGTSGIVYEQYF. CDR3 in DNA: TGCGCCAGCAGCTTGGCGGGGACTAGCGGGATAGTGTACGAGCAGTACTTC.

This clone was detected a few times. The rearrangement joins TRBV9 to TRBJ1-3; D gene unclear. The length of the CDR3 is 16 residues. V dropped 7 bases and J dropped 4 bases, with 21 bases sitting between them. Germline V lookup: CDR1 SGDLS, CDR2 YYNGEE. Written as DNA, the CDR3 is TGTGCCAGCTCCGTAGATGCATTCGGTGAGGGAAACACCATATATTTT. Protein sequence: CASSVDAFGEGNTIYF.